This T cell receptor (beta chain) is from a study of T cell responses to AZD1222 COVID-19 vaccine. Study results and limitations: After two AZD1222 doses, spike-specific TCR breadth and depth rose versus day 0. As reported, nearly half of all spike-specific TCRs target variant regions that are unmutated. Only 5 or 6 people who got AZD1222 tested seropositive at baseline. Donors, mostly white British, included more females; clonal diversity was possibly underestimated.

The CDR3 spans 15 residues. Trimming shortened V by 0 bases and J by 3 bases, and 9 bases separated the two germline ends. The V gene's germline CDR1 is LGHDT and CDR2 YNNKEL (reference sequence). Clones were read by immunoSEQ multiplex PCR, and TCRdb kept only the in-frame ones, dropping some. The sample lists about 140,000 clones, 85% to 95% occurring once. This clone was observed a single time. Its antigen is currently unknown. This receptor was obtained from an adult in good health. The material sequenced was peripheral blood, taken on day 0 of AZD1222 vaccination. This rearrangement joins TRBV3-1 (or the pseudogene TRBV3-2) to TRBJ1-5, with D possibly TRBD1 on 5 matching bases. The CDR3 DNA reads TGTGCCAGCAGCCAAGAGGCGGGACCCAATCAGCCCCAGCATTTT. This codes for CASSQEAGPNQPQHF.